This is a list of T cell receptor beta chains from one sample in a study of blood T cell repertoires in COVID-19. Sequenced by immunoSEQ multiplex PCR; TCRdb stores in-frame clones only, minus some. The sample contains 200,000 to 250,000 clones, 65% to 90% of which appear only once. Material: peripheral blood. The receptors shown here come from a woman aged 50 to 60 with acute or convalescent COVID-19. CDR3s include the opening cysteine and the closing phenylalanine or tryptophan. Each record gives: J gene, V gene, clone size, D gene, CDR3 protein, CDR3 DNA. D genes are given only for firm matches. Only part of the rows carry a size: once, few, many, or a class if the clone is expanded.

TRBJ1-1 | TRBV7-9 | NA | NA | CASSLGASFNTEAFF | TGTGCCAGCAGCTTAGGTGCCAGTTTCAACACTGAAGCTTTCTTT
TRBJ1-2 | TRBV4-1 | NA | NA | CASSQVGGRKEYGYTF | TGCGCCAGCAGCCAAGTTGGGGGCAGGAAGGAGTATGGCTACACCTTC
TRBJ2-7 | TRBV10-1 | NA | TRBD2 | CASIPSGDYEQYF | TGCGCCAGCATCCCTAGCGGGGACTACGAGCAGTACTTC
TRBJ1-1 | TRBV28 | NA | NA | CASIPSGYRVDTEAFF | TGTGCCAGCATCCCAAGCGGTTACAGGGTAGACACTGAAGCTTTCTTT
TRBJ2-3 | TRBV30 | few | NA | CAWKSRGTDTQYF | TGTGCCTGGAAAAGTCGGGGCACAGATACGCAGTATTTT
TRBJ2-6 | TRBV10-3 | NA | TRBD1 | CAISVGRTGSSGANVLTF | TGTGCCATCAGTGTGGGCCGGACAGGATCATCTGGGGCCAACGTCCTGACTTTC
TRBJ2-3 | TRBV7-2 | NA | NA | CASSPGSPDTQYF | TGTGCCAGCAGCCCGGGAAGCCCAGATACGCAGTATTTT
TRBJ2-7 | TRBV2 | NA | TRBD1 | CASDKGQGAYEQYF | TGTGCCAGCGACAAGGGACAGGGGGCTTACGAGCAGTACTTC
TRBJ2-7 | TRBV5-1 | NA | NA | CASSLESQGRDEQYF | TGCGCCAGCAGCTTGGAATCCCAGGGGAGGGACGAGCAGTACTTC
TRBJ2-6 | TRBV28 | NA | NA | CASSFWTAGANVLTF | TGTGCCAGCAGTTTCTGGACAGCTGGGGCCAACGTCCTGACTTTC
TRBJ1-2 | TRBV5-4 | NA | NA | CASSLEGRVDGYTF | TGTGCCAGCAGCTTGGAAGGCAGGGTAGATGGCTACACCTTC
TRBJ2-7 | TRBV4-2 | NA | TRBD1 | CASSQASDRVRNEQYF | TGTGCCAGCAGCCAAGCCTCGGACAGGGTGAGGAACGAGCAGTACTTC
TRBJ1-1 | TRBV5-8 | NA | NA | CASSLVEGSTEAFF | TGTGCCAGCAGCTTGGTGGAGGGATCCACTGAAGCTTTCTTT
TRBJ2-3 | TRBV19 | once | NA | CASSKGTAGLTDTQYF | TGTGCCAGTAGTAAGGGGACTGCGGGGCTGACAGATACGCAGTATTTT
TRBJ1-1 | TRBV28 | NA | TRBD1 | CASGETGAQWAFF | TGTGCCAGCGGAGAGACAGGGGCCCAGTGGGCTTTCTTT
TRBJ1-1 | TRBV28 | NA | NA | CASSLRGGGNTEAFF | TGTGCCAGCAGTCTCCGGGGAGGCGGGAACACTGAAGCTTTCTTT
TRBJ2-5 | TRBV30 | NA | NA | CAWRPGHVIQETQYF | TGTGCCTGGAGACCGGGACATGTGATCCAAGAGACCCAGTACTTC
TRBJ1-6 | TRBV6-2/TRBV6-3 | NA | NA | CASSYSTLAALHF | TGTGCCAGCAGTTACTCGACCCTGGCGGCCCTCCACTTT
TRBJ1-1 | TRBV28 | NA | NA | CASSSFEAFF | TGTGCCAGCAGTTCCTTCGAAGCTTTCTTT
TRBJ2-3 | TRBV6-1 | NA | TRBD2 | CASSDHLLAGSTDTQYF | TGTGCCAGCAGTGATCATCTACTAGCGGGGAGCACAGATACGCAGTATTTT
TRBJ1-6 | TRBV7-9 | NA | NA | CASSSSDSPLHF | TGTGCCAGCAGCTCGTCAGATTCACCCCTCCACTTT
TRBJ1-2 | TRBV10-3 | NA | TRBD1 | CATRTGDSRSYGYTF | TGTGCCACCCGGACAGGGGACAGTCGTAGCTATGGCTACACCTTC
TRBJ2-7 | TRBV12-3/TRBV12-4 | NA | NA | CASSGRFYEQYF | TGTGCCAGCAGTGGGAGGTTCTACGAGCAGTACTTC
TRBJ1-2 | TRBV2 | NA | NA | CASSETPRGNYGYTF | TGTGCCAGCAGTGAAACCCCCCGGGGTAACTATGGCTACACCTTC
TRBJ1-6 | TRBV28 | few | NA | CASSAPQAGELAINSPLHF | TGTGCCAGCAGTGCCCCTCAGGCGGGGGAGCTCGCCATAAATTCACCCCTCCACTTT
TRBJ2-7 | TRBV3-1/TRBV3-2 | NA | NA | CASSQPGGGSNSYEQYF | TGTGCCAGCAGCCAACCCGGCGGCGGGTCTAATTCCTACGAGCAGTACTTC
TRBJ1-1 | TRBV12-5 | NA | NA | CASGLHGSMTEAFF | TGTGCTAGTGGTTTACACGGGTCTATGACTGAAGCTTTCTTT
TRBJ2-5 | TRBV3-1/TRBV3-2 | NA | NA | CASHGVPETQYF | TGTGCCAGCCACGGTGTTCCAGAGACCCAGTACTTC
TRBJ1-1 | TRBV3-1/TRBV3-2 | NA | NA | CASSSTDGGRRVRMNTEAFF | TGTGCCAGCAGCTCCACCGACGGGGGGCGTAGAGTTAGGATGAACACTGAAGCTTTCTTT
TRBJ2-1 | TRBV2 | NA | TRBD1 | CASSDPGQGLNEQFF | TGTGCCAGCAGTGACCCAGGACAGGGGTTGAATGAGCAGTTCTTC
TRBJ1-1 | TRBV14 | NA | NA | CASSQPPGGGWGTTEAFF | TGTGCCAGCAGCCAGCCCCCTGGGGGGGGCTGGGGTACCACTGAAGCTTTCTTT
TRBJ2-2 | TRBV7-2 | NA | TRBD1 | CASSHGQGSLFF | TGTGCCAGCAGCCACGGACAGGGCTCGCTGTTTTTT
TRBJ1-2 | TRBV27 | NA | NA | CASSPRRTNGYTF | TGTGCCAGCAGTCCTAGACGAACAAACGGCTACACCTTC
TRBJ2-7 | TRBV3-1/TRBV3-2 | NA | TRBD2 | CASSFPSGGYEQYF | TGTGCCAGCAGCTTCCCTAGCGGGGGCTACGAGCAGTACTTC
TRBJ1-3 | TRBV20-1 | NA | NA | CSASTGSGNTIYF | TGCAGTGCTAGTACCGGTTCTGGAAACACCATATATTTT
TRBJ2-2 | TRBV27 | few | NA | CASTRGGNTGELFF | TGTGCCAGCACGAGAGGGGGGAACACCGGGGAGCTGTTTTTT
TRBJ2-2 | TRBV29-1 | NA | NA | CSVTSPNTGELFF | TGCAGCGTTACTAGCCCGAACACCGGGGAGCTGTTTTTT
TRBJ1-2 | TRBV4-1 | NA | NA | CASSQEVQVYGYTF | TGCGCCAGCAGCCAAGAAGTCCAGGTGTATGGCTACACCTTC
TRBJ2-1 | TRBV25-1 | NA | TRBD2 | CASSQEGRGVYNEQFF | TGTGCCAGCAGTCAGGAGGGGCGGGGGGTCTACAATGAGCAGTTCTTC
TRBJ1-5 | TRBV15 | NA | NA | CATSRERNQPQHF | TGTGCCACCAGCAGAGAGCGAAATCAGCCCCAGCATTTT
TRBJ2-3 | TRBV6-1 | NA | TRBD2 | CASSELAGHTDTQYF | TGTGCCAGCAGTGAACTAGCGGGACACACAGATACGCAGTATTTT
TRBJ2-7 | TRBV19 | NA | NA | CASSWKGNTYEQYF | TGTGCCAGTTCCTGGAAGGGGAATACCTACGAGCAGTACTTC
TRBJ1-1 | TRBV19 | NA | NA | CASSKSHRLGAFF | TGTGCCAGTAGTAAGAGCCACAGGCTTGGGGCTTTCTTT
TRBJ2-7 | TRBV3-1/TRBV3-2 | few | NA | CASSPTSGVEQYF | TGTGCCAGCAGCCCAACTAGTGGGGTCGAGCAGTACTTC
TRBJ2-2 | TRBV30 | NA | TRBD2 | CGERGNTGELFF | TGTGGGGAGCGGGGGAATACCGGGGAGCTGTTTTTT
TRBJ1-1 | TRBV19 | NA | NA | CASSIGSQAFF | TGTGCCAGTAGTATAGGTAGTCAAGCTTTCTTT